These 21 T cell receptor beta chains came from one sample sequenced in a study of early T cells in non-severe SARS-CoV-2 infection. MiXCR was run by TCRdb on the 5' RACE reads, yielding one entry per CDR3 protein. The table shows over 50,000 distinct CDR3 sequences, with about 7.7% occurring only once. This specimen was whole blood, taken at baseline. All receptors come from an adult who was a healthcare worker with PCR-confirmed SARS-CoV-2 infection or an uninfected control (not recorded which).

The sample holds many counts of this clonotype. The chain's CDR3 is CASRNGSGYNEQFF. For the CDR3, the DNA is TGTGCCAGCAGGAACGGGAGCGGATACAATGAGCAGTTCTTC. The chain employs TRBV7-9 and TRBJ2-1; possible D gene TRBD2, 6 bases. The germline V and J ends were trimmed by 6 bases and 4 bases, with 13 bases remaining between them. The CDR3 has 14 residues. CDR1 SEHNR and CDR2 FQNEAQ come from the germline V gene (reference sequence).

The chain couples TRBV6-2 or TRBV6-3 to TRBJ2-5; D is unresolved. The V gene lost 2 bases and the J gene lost 5 bases, with 3 bases spanning the gap. This CDR3 has 11 amino acids. Germline CDR1 is MNHEY and CDR2 is SVGEGT. In nucleotides, the CDR3 is TGTGCCAGCAGTTACGTCGAGACCCAGTACTTC. Residues: CASSYVETQYF.

The chain recombines TRBV29-1 with TRBJ1-1; 10 bases map to TRBD1. CDR1 is SQVTM, CDR2 ANQGSEA, per germline. Trimming removed 1 base from V and 1 base from J; junction bases left unmatched: 6. This CDR3 is 16 amino acids long. CDR3 loop: CSVEGGTGAWNTEAFF. The CDR3 bases are TGCAGCGTTGAAGGTGGGACAGGGGCTTGGAACACTGAAGCTTTCTTT.

This clonotype appeared many times. The J gene is TRBJ2-5, the V gene TRBV3-1, with D unresolved. Germline CDR1 LGHDT, CDR2 YNNKEL (reference sequence). V dropped 6 bases and J dropped 4 bases, with 18 bases sitting between them. CDR3 length: 15 amino acids. CDR3 amino acids: CASSSHDLIGETQYF. In DNA, the CDR3 is TGTGCCAGCAGTTCCCACGACCTGATAGGAGAGACCCAGTACTTC.

J is TRBJ2-7 and V is TRBV6-2 or TRBV6-3, with a weak D call TRBD2 (6 bases). V was cut by 5 bases and J by 4 bases, with 12 bases left in between. The CDR3 has 13 residues. Germline values: CDR1 MNHEY, CDR2 SVGEGT. CDR3 sequence: CASSRDWEYEQYF. CDR3 nucleotide sequence: TGTGCCAGCAGTCGGGACTGGGAGTACGAGCAGTACTTC.

This chain links TRBV4-1 with TRBJ1-6; 11 nucleotides align to TRBD1. The junction had 3 bases not matched to a gene; V was cut back by 1 base and J by 10 bases. The CDR3 consists of 15 residues. The V gene's germline CDR1 is MGHRA and CDR2 YSYEKL. The CDR3, as DNA: TGCGCCAGCAGCCAAGGGACAGGGGGCCAATCACCCCTCCACTTT. It is translated as CASSQGTGGQSPLHF.

This clonotype was counted ten times or more. The chain employs TRBV10-3 and TRBJ2-3, with 14 positions matching TRBD2. Trimming removed 6 bases from V and 6 bases from J; junction bases left unmatched: 8. CDR1 is ENHRY and CDR2 is SYGVKD in the germline V gene. The CDR3 is 16 residues long. This CDR3 is CAIRMTSGRARDTQYF. The CDR3 DNA is TGTGCCATCAGGATGACTAGCGGGAGGGCCAGGGATACGCAGTATTTT.

This clonotype was seen ten or more times. The rearrangement uses TRBV28 and TRBJ2-7; D might be TRBD2 (6 bases). V gave up 8 bases and J gave up 2 bases, with 13 bases separating them. Germline V lookup: CDR1 MDHEN, CDR2 SYDVKM. The CDR3 has 13 residues. Here the CDR3 DNA reads TGTGCCAGCGGCGGCGGGACCACCTACGAGCAGTACTTC. It encodes CASGGGTTYEQYF. Full variable domain (outside the CDR3, taken from reference TRBV28 and TRBJ2-7): DVKVTQSSRYLVKRTGEKVFLECVQDMDHENMFWYRQDPGLGLRLIYFSYDVKMKEKGDIPEGYSVSREKKERFSLILESASTNQTSMYLCASGGGTTYEQYFGPGTRLTVT.

In this sample, this clonotype turned up a few times. V gene TRBV4-1 combines with J gene TRBJ1-2, with 7 bases lining up with TRBD1. Germline values: CDR1 MGHRA, CDR2 YSYEKL. CDR3 length: 17 amino acids. The J segment lost 0 bases and the V segment lost 2 bases, leaving 9 bases of the junction unmatched. CDR3 coding DNA: TGCGCCAGCAGCCAACTTGCTCGGACAGGAGCTAACTATGGCTACACCTTC. This gives the protein CASSQLARTGANYGYTF.

This clonotype was found a few times. The CDR3 DNA sequence: TGTGCCAGCAGCAAACGGACGGGCACAGATACGCAGTATTTT. Protein sequence: CASSKRTGTDTQYF. The rearrangement joins TRBV7-2 to TRBJ2-3; D is ambiguous. Per the germline V gene, CDR1 is SGHTA and CDR2 is FQGNSA. Trimming took 5 bases from V and 1 from J, leaving 10 bases between them. CDR3 length equals 14 residues.

This clonotype has at least ten counts. The V and J genes are TRBV7-6 and TRBJ1-4, with unresolved D. Germline CDR1 reads SGHVS; CDR2 reads FNYEAQ. Trimming took 1 base from V and 0 from J, leaving 9 bases between them. The CDR3 runs to 16 residues. CDR3 DNA sequence: TGTGCCAGCAGCTTAGGTCCCACAGCAACTAATGAAAAACTGTTTTTT. Amino acid sequence: CASSLGPTATNEKLFF.

The CDR3 reads CASSLAGLTAHEQFF. For the CDR3, the DNA is TGTGCCAGCAGCTTGGCCGGGCTTACAGCCCATGAGCAGTTCTTC. The chain joins TRBV5-6 to TRBJ2-1, with D uncertain. Germline values: CDR1 SGHDT, CDR2 YYEEEE. V was pared by 0 bases and J by 8 bases, with 15 bases between. The CDR3 is 15 amino acids. The entire variable domain, with the rest obtained from reference TRBV5-6 and TRBJ2-1, is as follows: DAGVTQSPTHLIKTRGQQVTLRCSPKSGHDTVSWYQQALGQGPQFIFQYYEEEERQRGNFPDRFSGHQFPNYSSELNVNALLLGDSALYLCASSLAGLTAHEQFFGPGTRLTVL.

J is TRBJ1-5 and V is TRBV28, with D perhaps TRBD1 (6 bases). CDR1 is MDHEN and CDR2 is SYDVKM in the germline V gene. This CDR3 has 14 residues. V was cut by 9 bases and J by 7 bases, with 19 bases left in between. This chain's CDR3 is CASDLGRGRQPQHF. The CDR3 DNA follows: TGTGCCAGTGACCTGGGCAGGGGCCGGCAGCCCCAGCATTTT.

This clonotype has just a few counts. The chain links TRBV10-1 to TRBJ2-7; D gene ambiguous. The CDR3 spans 14 residues. The V and J ends lost 6 bases and 2 bases respectively, with 14 bases between them. CDR1 is WNHNN and CDR2 is SYGVQD in the germline V gene (reference sequence). Written as DNA, the CDR3 is TGCGCCAGCAGCCCTGCCAGGAACCCCTACGAGCAGTACTTC. Translating it yields CASSPARNPYEQYF.

The rearrangement links TRBV28 to TRBJ2-3; D remains unclear. The CDR3 runs to 13 residues. Germline CDR1 MDHEN, CDR2 SYDVKM. The V end lost 1 base, the J end lost 8 bases, and 10 bases lay between the germline ends. This CDR3 reads CASSLYTEVTQYF. Written as DNA, the CDR3 is TGTGCCAGCAGTTTATACACAGAGGTTACGCAGTATTTT.

The chain joins TRBV12-3 or TRBV12-4 to TRBJ2-5; D is perhaps TRBD1 or TRBD2 (5 bases each). Trimming took 4 bases from V and 7 from J, leaving 16 bases between them. The CDR3 contains 14 residues. This CDR3 is CASSSHKPGTTQYF. For the CDR3, the DNA is TGTGCCAGCAGTTCTCATAAACCAGGGACGACCCAGTACTTC.

Only a few counts were recorded for this clonotype. This rearrangement joins TRBV30 to TRBJ2-2; D gene unclear. The CDR3 spans 12 residues. The germline V gene encodes CDR1 GTSNPN and CDR2 SVGIG (reference sequence). V was cut by 1 base and J by 4 bases, with 4 bases left in between. CDR3 nucleotide sequence: TGTGCCTGGAGTGGCTCCACCGGGGAGCTGTTTTTT. Translating gives CAWSGSTGELFF. The full variable domain, with the rest looked up from reference TRBV30 and TRBJ2-2, is SQTIHQWPATLVQPVGSPLSLECTVEGTSNPNLYWYRQAAGRGLQLLFYSVGIGQISSEVPQNLSASRPQDRQFILSSKKLLLSDSGFYLCAWSGSTGELFFGEGSRLTVL.

This clonotype was seen a few times. The CDR3 sequence is CASGDRGANEKLFF. CDR3 nucleotides: TGTGCCAGCGGTGACAGGGGAGCTAATGAAAAACTGTTTTTT. The V gene is TRBV19, the J gene TRBJ1-4; 8 bases fit TRBD1. The CDR3 has 14 residues. The ends lost 9 bases at V and 3 bases at J; junction bases unmatched: 6. The V gene's germline CDR1 is LNHDA and CDR2 SQIVND (reference sequence).

This clonotype was picked up many times. The V gene is TRBV24-1, the J gene TRBJ2-1; no reliable D call. V was clipped by 5 bases and J by 7 bases, with 23 bases between them. In germline, CDR1 is KGHDR, CDR2 SFDVKD. The CDR3 length is 17 residues. CDR3 in amino acids: CATSASRWLVGRNEQFF. CDR3 nucleotides: TGTGCCACCAGTGCCTCTCGCTGGCTAGTCGGAAGGAATGAGCAGTTCTTC.

Regarding this clonotype: Germline is not matched at one junction end, which may reflect a read error. The gene calls are TRBV4-1 and TRBJ1-5; no clear D. Germline values: CDR1 MGHRA, CDR2 YSYEKL. The CDR3 extends over 15 amino acids. The DNA of the CDR3 is TGCGCCAGCAGCCCATTGACTGGGAGAGATCAGCCCCAGCGTTTT. Translated, it gives CASSPLTGRDQPQRF.

On this clonotype itself: No conserved phenylalanine or tryptophan ends this CDR3, so it is likely a read error. The chain employs TRBV2 and TRBJ2-7, with D unresolved. The CDR3 is 12 amino acids. With 6 bases removed from V and 2 bases from J, the gap between germline ends came to 8 bases. Per the germline V gene, CDR1 is SNHLY and CDR2 is FYNNEI. CDR3 sequence reads: CASSNSPYEQYS. CDR3 nucleotides: TGTGCCAGCAGCAACAGTCCCTACGAGCAGTACTCC.